A selection of T cell receptor beta chains follows, all from one sample in a study of shared clonotypes between healthy human individuals. The data were produced by immunoSEQ multiplex PCR, yet TCRdb's version contains in-frame clones alone and is incomplete. The sample records hundreds of thousands of clones, 95% to 98% being singletons. Sequencing input: naive CD8+ T cells sorted from blood. Source of these receptors: a man aged 30-40 years in good health. Both conserved end residues are part of each CDR3. The D gene is left open where the match is weak. Only some rows state a clone size, as once, few, many or a class for expanded clones.

clone size	V gene	J gene	D gene	CDR3 protein	CDR3 DNA
NA	TRBV28	TRBJ1-1	TRBD1	CASRGQGNTEAFF	TGTGCCAGCAGGGGACAGGGAAACACTGAAGCTTTCTTT
NA	TRBV6-1	TRBJ2-5	TRBD2	CASNTGRELGETQYF	TGTGCCAGCAACACCGGGCGGGAGCTCGGAGAGACCCAGTACTTC
NA	TRBV7-9	TRBJ1-2	NA	CASSLSGEVGGYTF	TGTGCCAGCAGCTTAAGTGGGGAGGTCGGTGGCTACACCTTC
NA	TRBV29-1	TRBJ2-7	TRBD2	CSVGMRGSLYEQYF	TGCAGCGTAGGAATGCGCGGGAGCCTCTACGAGCAGTACTTC
NA	TRBV10-3	TRBJ2-1	TRBD1	CAISESGTGQVGSYNEQFF	TGTGCCATCAGTGAGAGTGGGACAGGGCAGGTAGGTTCCTACAATGAGCAGTTCTTC
NA	TRBV27	TRBJ2-7	NA	CASSLYGNSYEQYF	TGTGCCAGCAGTTTATACGGGAACTCCTACGAGCAGTACTTC
NA	TRBV28	TRBJ2-1	NA	CASSGSSDLSNEQFF	TGTGCCAGCAGCGGGTCGTCCGACTTAAGCAATGAGCAGTTCTTC
NA	TRBV7-2	TRBJ2-2	NA	CASSLLAVTTGELFF	TGTGCCAGCAGCTTATTGGCAGTAACCACCGGGGAGCTGTTTTTT
NA	TRBV29-1	TRBJ2-1	TRBD2	CSVEVLASGRWDNEQFF	TGCAGCGTTGAAGTGTTGGCTAGCGGGAGATGGGACAATGAGCAGTTCTTC
NA	TRBV2	TRBJ2-3	NA	CASSGSPEDTDTQYF	TGTGCCAGCAGTGGAAGCCCGGAGGACACAGATACGCAGTATTTT
NA	TRBV7-8	TRBJ2-7	NA	CASSPRRTGEGAVAYEQYF	TGTGCCAGCAGCCCACGACGAACGGGGGAGGGGGCAGTCGCCTACGAGCAGTACTTC
NA	TRBV4-1	TRBJ2-7	NA	CASSPEVTYEQYF	TGCGCCAGCAGCCCGGAGGTAACCTACGAGCAGTACTTC
NA	TRBV5-8	TRBJ1-5	NA	CASSLGEAQHF	TGTGCCAGCAGCTTGGGTGAGGCCCAGCATTTT
once	TRBV7-6	TRBJ2-5	TRBD1	CASSLFGNSGTGVQETQYF	TGTGCCAGCAGCTTATTTGGAAATTCCGGGACAGGGGTGCAAGAGACCCAGTACTTC
NA	TRBV9	TRBJ1-3	TRBD1	CASSVTHDRGDSGNTIYF	TGTGCCAGCAGCGTAACCCACGACAGGGGAGACAGTGGAAACACCATATATTTT
NA	TRBV27	TRBJ1-5	NA	CASSLGRGGNQPQHF	TGTGCCAGCAGTTTGGGGAGGGGGGGCAATCAGCCCCAGCATTTT